This T cell receptor beta chain derives from a study of blood T cell repertoires in COVID-19. Per the germline V gene, CDR1 is SGDLS and CDR2 is YYNGEE. Trimming removed 6 bases at V and 4 bases at J, with 19 bases between. The CDR3 has 16 amino acids. The repertoire was sequenced with immunoSEQ multiplex PCR; TCRdb's copy has only in-frame clones and lacks some. The sample shows about 260,000 clones, less than 95% of them seen only once. The sequence was obtained from a man aged 35 to 55 who had been exposed to COVID-19. The chain links TRBV9 to TRBJ1-4, with D perhaps matching TRBD1 (6 bases). Sequenced: PBMCs or T cells enriched from blood (not recorded which). CDR3 in amino acids: CASTPYEDSLNEKLFF. DNA for the CDR3: TGTGCCAGCACCCCCTATGAGGACAGCCTTAATGAAAAACTGTTTTTT.